The 22 T cell receptor beta chains below were found in one sample sequenced in a study of blood T cell repertoires in COVID-19. Here immunoSEQ multiplex PCR was the method, and the copy in TCRdb shows in-frame clones only, minus some. This table has about 330,000 clones, approximately 90% appearing once. Specimen: peripheral blood. The receptor set was obtained from a woman in her forties or fifties with active or convalescent COVID-19.

The V and J genes are TRBV13 and TRBJ1-3; D ambiguous. The germline V and J ends were trimmed by 3 bases and 0 bases, with 18 bases remaining between them. CDR1 and CDR2 (germline): PRHDT, FYEKMQ (reference sequence). CDR3 length: 18 amino acids. CDR3 sequence reads: CASSFTAGGSHSGNTIYF. CDR3 bases: TGTGCCAGCAGCTTTACCGCGGGAGGGTCCCACTCTGGAAACACCATATATTTT. Filled out from reference TRBV13 and TRBJ1-3, the complete variable domain reads AAGVIQSPRHLIKEKRETATLKCYPIPRHDTVYWYQQGPGQDPQFLISFYEKMQSDKGSIPDRFSAQQFSDYHSELNMSSLELGDSALYFCASSFTAGGSHSGNTIYFGEGSWLTVV.

This rearrangement joins TRBV6-5 to TRBJ1-2, with 8 bases matching TRBD1. The CDR3 contains 12 residues. Germline CDR1 is MNHEY and CDR2 is SVGAGI. Trimming cost V 2 bases and J 11 bases; bases outside gene matches: 4. The CDR3 DNA is TGTGCCAGCAGTTACACACAGGGGGGGTACACCTTC. This gives the protein CASSYTQGGYTF.

The chain links TRBV29-1 to TRBJ2-5; possible D gene TRBD1, 5 bases. The CDR3 contains 10 residues. CDR1 and CDR2 from the germline V gene are SQVTM and ANQGSEA. V was clipped by 7 bases and J by 3 bases, with 6 bases between them. The CDR3 DNA sequence: TGCAGCGGCAGGGAAGAGACCCAGTACTTC. Protein product: CSGREETQYF.

The chain joins TRBV5-1 to TRBJ1-1; D unresolved. CDR3 length equals 14 residues. Trimming pared 4 bases from V and 1 base from J, leaving 11 bases between. Germline CDR1 SGHRS, CDR2 YFSETQ. CDR3 nucleotide sequence: TGCGCCAGCAGCCCGGCGCTAGGGAACACTGAAGCTTTCTTT. Protein product: CASSPALGNTEAFF.

This sequence joins TRBV3-1 (or the pseudogene TRBV3-2) and TRBJ1-6; D possibly corresponds to TRBD1 (6 bases). Trimming removed 1 base at V and 7 bases at J, with 17 bases between. Germline V lookup: CDR1 LGHDT, CDR2 YNNKEL (reference sequence). The CDR3 spans 17 residues. CDR3 residues: CASSQVDIRGKNSPLHF. In DNA, the CDR3 is TGTGCCAGCAGCCAAGTCGACATTAGGGGGAAGAATTCACCCCTCCACTTT.

The chain has TRBV28 and TRBJ1-3, with D unclear. Germline-derived CDR1 and CDR2 are MDHEN and SYDVKM. V was cut by 3 bases and J by 0 bases, with 9 bases left in between. The CDR3 consists of 15 residues. CDR3 in DNA: TGTGCCAGCAGTTTCGGGGTAACCTCTGGAAACACCATATATTTT. Residues: CASSFGVTSGNTIYF.

V usage is TRBV7-2 and J usage is TRBJ2-5; 11 bases map to TRBD2. V dropped 3 bases and J dropped 5; count of bases not matched to a gene: 5. CDR3 length equals 15 residues. The germline V gene has CDR1 SGHTA and CDR2 FQGNSA. The CDR3 reads CASSFLAGGPETQYF. The CDR3 nucleotides read TGTGCCAGCAGCTTTTTAGCGGGGGGGCCGGAGACCCAGTACTTC.

The chain recombines TRBV27 with TRBJ1-2, with 8 bases that match TRBD1. Germline V gene sequence: CDR1 MNHEY, CDR2 SMNVEV (reference sequence). After removal of 7 bases from V and 8 bases from J, the junction contained 6 bases not matched to a gene. The CDR3 covers 12 residues. CDR3: CASKTGAAGYTF. The CDR3 coding sequence is TGTGCCAGCAAGACAGGGGCGGCGGGCTACACCTTC.

The V and J genes are TRBV30 and TRBJ1-6; D is uncertain. Germline CDR1 and CDR2: GTSNPN and SVGIG (reference sequence). The CDR3 consists of 13 residues. Trimming cost V 3 bases and J 4 bases, with 7 bases left between them. The CDR3 DNA reads TGTGCCTGGAGACTGGTTTATAATTCACCCCTCCACTTT. Amino acid sequence: CAWRLVYNSPLHF.

The rearrangement uses TRBV20-1 and TRBJ1-6; tentative D call: TRBD1 (6 bases). From germline, CDR1 is DFQATT and CDR2 SNEGSKA (reference sequence). The CDR3 consists of 14 residues. Trimming removed 3 bases from V and 7 bases from J, with 13 bases in between. The CDR3 bases are TGCAGTGCTAGTTGGGACAACCACAATTCACCCCTCCACTTT. Protein product: CSASWDNHNSPLHF.

The rearrangement uses TRBV28 and TRBJ2-4, with a weak D call TRBD2 (6 bases). The CDR3 runs 17 residues. Deletions cut 6 bases from V and 3 bases from J, with 21 bases between. Germline V lookup: CDR1 MDHEN, CDR2 SYDVKM. CDR3 in amino acids: CASSTHGGSFIKNIQYF. CDR3 bases: TGTGCCAGCAGCACCCACGGGGGTTCTTTTATCAAAAACATTCAGTACTTC.

The CDR3 is CASSPGQGAGNTEAFF. CDR3 in DNA: TGCGCCAGCAGCCCTGGACAGGGGGCTGGGAACACTGAAGCTTTCTTT. The chain employs TRBV10-1 and TRBJ1-1; TRBD1 aligns across 11 bases. Germline V lookup: CDR1 WNHNN, CDR2 SYGVQD (reference sequence). V lost 6 bases and J lost 1; bases outside the gene matches: 7. The CDR3 extends over 16 amino acids.

The V call is TRBV4-2, the J call TRBJ2-3; TRBD2 is a possible D gene (6 bases). The germline V gene has CDR1 LGHNA and CDR2 YNFKEQ. The CDR3 contains 17 residues. The germline V and J ends were trimmed by 0 bases and 3 bases, with 16 bases remaining between them. The CDR3 here is CASSQEVAAGRTDTQYF. The DNA of the CDR3 is TGTGCCAGCAGCCAAGAGGTGGCGGCAGGGAGGACAGATACGCAGTATTTT.

This clone was observed a single time. The chain recombines TRBV7-3 with TRBJ2-7; 8 bases are a match to TRBD2. With V trimmed by 4 bases and J by 2 bases, 7 bases remained unmatched. The CDR3 spans 15 residues. Germline V gene sequence: CDR1 SGHTA, CDR2 FQGTGA. CDR3 sequence (DNA): TGTGCCAGCAGCTCCCCGGGACTAGTACCCTACGAGCAGTACTTC. It encodes CASSSPGLVPYEQYF. Complete variable domain (other parts from reference TRBV7-3 and TRBJ2-7): GAGVSQTPSNKVTEKGKYVELRCDPISGHTALYWYRQSLGQGPEFLIYFQGTGAADDSGLPNDRFFAVRPEGSVSTLKIQRTERGDSAVYLCASSSPGLVPYEQYFGPGTRLTVT.

The V call is TRBV7-8, the J call TRBJ1-1; 8 bases are a match to TRBD1. The CDR3 has 13 amino acids. The germline CDR1 and CDR2 sequences are SGHVS and FQNEAQ. With V trimmed by 5 bases and J by 8 bases, 7 bases remained unmatched. CDR3 bases: TGTGCCAGCAGCGACGCAGGGGGCTTGGAAGCTTTCTTT. Its protein is CASSDAGGLEAFF. Full variable domain (missing parts from reference TRBV7-8 and TRBJ1-1): GAGVSQSPRYKVAKRGQDVALRCDPISGHVSLFWYQQALGQGPEFLTYFQNEAQLDKSGLPSDRFFAERPEGSVSTLKIQRTQQEDSAVYLCASSDAGGLEAFFGQGTRLTVV.

This chain links TRBV7-8 with TRBJ1-5, with D possibly being TRBD1 (6 bases). The CDR3 is made up of 15 amino acids. With 4 bases removed from V and 2 bases from J, the gap between germline ends came to 12 bases. The germline CDR1 and CDR2 sequences are SGHVS and FQNEAQ. CDR3 loop: CASSSGTIGNQPQHF. CDR3 nucleotides: TGTGCCAGCAGCTCCGGGACAATCGGCAATCAGCCCCAGCATTTT.

This chain connects TRBV19 to TRBJ1-6; 9 bases fit TRBD1. The CDR3 has 15 amino acids. The V gene's germline CDR1 is LNHDA and CDR2 SQIVND (reference sequence). V lost 7 bases, J lost 10 bases, and 11 bases stayed unmatched. CDR3: CASTQPGQGGSPLHF. Here the CDR3 DNA reads TGTGCCAGTACACAGCCGGGACAGGGTGGATCACCCCTCCACTTT.

The rearrangement links TRBV2 to TRBJ1-4; D is uncertain. This CDR3 is built from 12 residues. The V end lost 5 bases, the J end lost 6 bases, and 7 bases lay between the germline ends. The germline CDR1 and CDR2 sequences are SNHLY and FYNNEI. The CDR3 DNA follows: TGTGCCAGCAGTCTCACGGATGAAAAACTGTTTTTT. It codes for CASSLTDEKLFF. The whole variable domain, remainder taken from reference TRBV2 and TRBJ1-4, is EPEVTQTPSHQVTQMGQEVILRCVPISNHLYFYWYRQILGQKVEFLVSFYNNEISEKSEIFDDQFSVERPDGSNFTLKIRSTKLEDSAMYFCASSLTDEKLFFGSGTQLSVL.

V usage is TRBV4-1 and J usage is TRBJ2-1; possible D gene TRBD2, 5 bases. Per germline, CDR1 MGHRA and CDR2 YSYEKL. CDR3 length: 14 residues. V was trimmed by 2 bases and J by 2 bases, leaving 7 bases between them. Here the CDR3 DNA reads TGCGCCAGCAGCCAAATCGGGGCCTACAATGAGCAGTTCTTC. Translating it yields CASSQIGAYNEQFF.

This chain links TRBV6-5 with TRBJ2-7, with D uncertain. CDR1 and CDR2 from the germline V gene are MNHEY and SVGAGI. This CDR3 spans 16 amino acids. The germline V and J ends were trimmed by 4 bases and 3 bases, with 19 bases remaining between them. CDR3 DNA: TGTGCCAGCAGTTCAACGCTCGGCGGTAGTTTCTACGAGCAGTACTTC. This gives the protein CASSSTLGGSFYEQYF.

The chain carries TRBV28 and TRBJ1-5; TRBD1 matches 8 bases. This CDR3 region has 15 residues. Per the germline V gene, CDR1 is MDHEN and CDR2 is SYDVKM. The V and J ends lost 6 bases and 2 bases, in that order; junction bases with no gene match: 6. The CDR3 region is CASRPGGAGNQPQHF. CDR3 in DNA: TGTGCCAGCAGGCCAGGGGGCGCGGGCAATCAGCCCCAGCATTTT. The full variable domain, rest sourced from reference TRBV28 and TRBJ1-5, is DVKVTQSSRYLVKRTGEKVFLECVQDMDHENMFWYRQDPGLGLRLIYFSYDVKMKEKGDIPEGYSVSREKKERFSLILESASTNQTSMYLCASRPGGAGNQPQHFGDGTRLSIL.

The V gene is TRBV15, the J gene TRBJ1-2, with D tentatively TRBD1 (5 bases). Germline V gives CDR1 LNHNV, CDR2 YYDKDF (reference sequence). CDR3 length equals 14 residues. The V and J ends lost 1 base and 4 bases respectively, with 10 bases between them. The CDR3 reads CATSRGGAGYGYTF. Here the CDR3 DNA reads TGTGCCACCAGCAGAGGGGGCGCCGGCTATGGCTACACCTTC.